These T cell receptor beta chains were read from a single sample in a study of human T cells and chemical hapten exposure. Via MiXCR, TCRdb re-called the RACE reads, giving one row per CDR3 protein. This sample carries roughly 100,000 distinct CDR3 sequences, around 9% of them seen once, and the ten largest clones take 2.5% to 3%. Input material: whole blood. Receptors originate from a female donor in good health. Some clones in this sample may be carry-over from other donors' samples. CDR3s include the opening cysteine and the closing phenylalanine or tryptophan. D genes are given only for firm matches. A clone size is listed for some rows: how often the clone was seen (once, few, many), or a class if it is expanded.

len	v_gene	abundance	d_gene	j_gene	CDR3aa	CDR3nt
17	TRBV12-3/TRBV12-4	.	.	TRBJ1-3	CASSPLGGLSSGNTIYF	TGTGCCAGCAGCCCCCTCGGGGGTCTAAGCTCTGGAAACACCATATATTTT
14	TRBV15	.	.	TRBJ2-2	CATSGAVNTGELFF	TGTGCCACCAGCGGGGCGGTGAACACCGGGGAGCTGTTTTTT
16	TRBV7-8	.	.	TRBJ2-3	CASSLELIAGADTQYF	TGTGCCAGCAGCTTAGAGCTAATCGCCGGGGCAGATACGCAGTATTTT
15	TRBV6-2/TRBV6-3	.	.	TRBJ1-2	CASSTRRGPVHGYTF	TGTGCCAGCAGTACACGACGGGGGCCCGTCCATGGCTACACCTTC
16	TRBV28	.	TRBD1	TRBJ2-3	CASSPPAGGLADTQYF	TGTGCCAGCAGTCCCCCGGCAGGGGGCCTAGCAGATACGCAGTATTTT
11	TRBV6-2/TRBV6-3	.	.	TRBJ2-1	CASSYSSEQFF	TGTGCCAGCAGTTACTCCAGTGAGCAGTTCTTC
16	TRBV6-5	many	TRBD1	TRBJ2-1	CASSYQPGQEYNEQFF	TGTGCCAGCAGTTACCAGCCGGGACAGGAGTACAATGAGCAGTTCTTC
13	TRBV20-1	.	.	TRBJ1-5	CSASDAVNQPQHF	TGCAGTGCCTCAGATGCGGTGAATCAGCCCCAGCATTTT
14	TRBV2	few	.	TRBJ1-5	CASSEDISNQPQHF	TGTGCCAGCAGTGAGGACATTAGCAATCAGCCCCAGCATTTT
15	TRBV3-1	.	.	TRBJ2-1	CASSQEISAYNEQFF	TGTGCCAGCAGCCAAGAGATTAGCGCCTACAATGAGCAGTTCTTC
13	TRBV20-1	.	.	TRBJ1-5	CSARDRGNQPQHF	TGCAGTGCTAGAGATAGAGGGAATCAGCCCCAGCATTTT
13	TRBV24-1	many	.	TRBJ2-2	CATSVAGAGELFF	TGTGCCACCAGTGTAGCAGGGGCCGGGGAGCTGTTTTTT
13	TRBV10-2	.	.	TRBJ1-5	CASGGESNQPQHF	TGCGCCAGCGGTGGGGAGAGCAATCAGCCCCAGCATTTT
18	TRBV20-1	.	TRBD2	TRBJ2-5	CSARGVIAGGLYQETQYF	TGCAGTGCCCGAGGTGTGATAGCGGGAGGGTTGTACCAAGAGACCCAGTACTTC
14	TRBV2	many	TRBD1	TRBJ2-5	CASSPRQGGETQYF	TGTGCCAGCAGTCCTCGACAGGGTGGAGAGACCCAGTACTTC
17	TRBV9	.	.	TRBJ1-4	CASSVEGLDATNEKLFF	TGTGCCAGCAGCGTAGAGGGACTGGACGCAACTAATGAAAAACTGTTTTTT
11	TRBV24-1	.	.	TRBJ2-1	CATEFVGEQFF	TGTGCCACCGAATTCGTAGGTGAGCAGTTCTTC
13	TRBV2	.	.	TRBJ1-1	CASSVKVYTEAFF	TGTGCCAGCAGTGTTAAGGTTTATACTGAAGCTTTCTTT
14	TRBV6-5	few	TRBD2	TRBJ2-5	CASSHRREKKTQYF	TGTGCCAGCTCCCATCGGCGGGAGAAGAAGACCCAGTACTTC
15	TRBV29-1	.	TRBD1	TRBJ1-2	CSVPARTGPSYGYTF	TGCAGCGTTCCCGCCCGGACAGGGCCATCCTATGGCTACACCTTC
14	TRBV4-3	.	.	TRBJ2-5	CASSQDGRGETQYF	TGCGCCAGCAGCCAAGATGGTCGAGGAGAGACCCAGTACTTC
15	TRBV2	few	.	TRBJ1-5	CASSEARDWSQPQHF	TGTGCCAGCAGTGAAGCTCGGGATTGGAGTCAGCCCCAGCATTTT
14	TRBV14	.	.	TRBJ2-1	CASSQDLPKLVWFF	TGTGCCAGCAGCCAAGATCTGCCTAAATTAGTCTGGTTCTTC
14	TRBV12-3/TRBV12-4	.	.	TRBJ1-1	CASSYVRMNTEAFF	TGTGCCAGCAGTTATGTACGGATGAACACTGAAGCTTTCTTT
14	TRBV28	.	TRBD1	TRBJ1-4	CASSPDRRNEKLFF	TGTGCCAGCAGTCCGGACAGGAGGAATGAAAAACTGTTTTTT
15	TRBV20-1	few	TRBD2	TRBJ2-7	CSAKHFSGRAFEQYF	TGCAGTGCTAAACATTTTAGCGGGAGGGCCTTCGAGCAGTACTTC
14	TRBV7-2	.	TRBD1	TRBJ2-3	CASRNRGGTDTQYF	TGTGCCAGCAGAAACAGGGGCGGCACAGATACGCAGTATTTT
12	TRBV7-9	many	.	TRBJ2-1	CASSSGPGEQFF	TGTGCCAGCAGCTCCGGACCGGGCGAGCAGTTCTTC
16	TRBV24-1	many	.	TRBJ2-2	CATSVSGGANTGELFF	TGTGCCACCAGTGTCTCGGGCGGCGCGAACACCGGGGAGCTGTTTTTT
12	TRBV30	few	TRBD1	TRBJ1-6	CAYGQGNSPLHF	TGTGCCTATGGACAGGGAAATTCACCCCTCCACTTT
15	TRBV30	.	TRBD2	TRBJ2-3	CALTGTSGNTDTQYF	TGTGCCTTAACCGGGACTAGCGGGAACACAGATACGCAGTATTTT
15	TRBV21-1	.	.	TRBJ1-5	CASSKCPGVNQPQHF	TGTGCCAGCAGCAAATGCCCCGGAGTCAATCAGCCCCAGCATTTT
15	TRBV12-3/TRBV12-4	.	.	TRBJ2-1	CASSFGSGEDNEQFF	TGTGCCAGCAGTTTTGGGTCAGGGGAAGACAATGAGCAGTTCTTC
14	TRBV20-1	few	.	TRBJ1-4	CSALGGGQGEKLFF	TGCAGTGCCCTGGGCGGGGGCCAGGGGGAAAAACTGTTTTTT
16	TRBV10-3	few	.	TRBJ2-1	CAISAAVDSNYNEQFF	TGTGCCATCAGTGCAGCGGTGGACAGCAACTACAATGAGCAGTTCTTC
14	TRBV29-1	.	TRBD1	TRBJ1-2	CSADYQGAAYGYTF	TGCAGTGCCGATTATCAGGGGGCAGCCTATGGCTACACCTTC
10	TRBV12-3/TRBV12-4	.	.	TRBJ2-7	CASSRYEQYF	TGTGCCAGCAGCCGTTACGAGCAGTACTTC
17	TRBV5-1	many	TRBD1	TRBJ1-1	CASSADRGSLVNTEAFF	TGCGCCAGCAGCGCGGACAGGGGGAGTCTGGTGAACACTGAAGCTTTCTTT
15	TRBV5-1	.	TRBD1	TRBJ2-6	CASGWTGTGANVLTF	TGCGCCAGCGGCTGGACAGGGACTGGGGCCAACGTCCTGACTTTC
16	TRBV6-7	few	.	TRBJ1-1	CASSFRDPGLNTEAFF	TGTGCCAGCAGTTTCCGGGACCCCGGATTGAACACTGAAGCTTTCTTT
15	TRBV12-3/TRBV12-4	many	TRBD2	TRBJ2-7	CASSLEAGDFYEQYF	TGTGCCAGCAGTTTAGAGGCGGGAGACTTTTACGAGCAGTACTTC
12	TRBV6-5	many	TRBD2	TRBJ2-1	CASSSPREGEFF	TGTGCCAGCAGTTCCCCCCGGGAGGGCGAGTTCTTC
15	TRBV27	many	TRBD2	TRBJ2-6	CASSPGTTGANVLTF	TGTGCCAGCAGTCCGGGGACTACTGGGGCCAACGTCCTGACTTTC
15	TRBV5-1	many	TRBD1	TRBJ2-1	CASSSGGAAVNEQFF	TGCGCCAGCAGTTCAGGGGGCGCCGCGGTGAATGAGCAGTTCTTC
15	TRBV18	.	TRBD2	TRBJ2-7	CASSPPLAGGGEQYF	TGTGCCAGCTCACCACCCTTAGCGGGAGGAGGAGAGCAGTACTTC
12	TRBV29-1	many	TRBD2	TRBJ2-5	CSAGRAGETQYF	TGCAGCGCCGGGAGGGCAGGAGAGACCCAGTACTTC
13	TRBV29-1	many	TRBD1	TRBJ2-5	CSVELTGLETQYF	TGCAGCGTTGAGCTGACAGGGTTGGAGACCCAGTACTTC
12	TRBV7-9	.	.	TRBJ1-3	CASDPAGNTIYF	TGTGCCAGCGATCCAGCTGGAAACACCATATATTTT
15	TRBV29-1	.	.	TRBJ1-1	CSVEGGWGVNTEAFF	TGCAGCGTTGAGGGGGGGTGGGGAGTGAACACTGAAGCTTTCTTT
14	TRBV2	few	.	TRBJ1-1	CASTRPDEDTEAFF	TGTGCCAGCACCCGACCGGACGAGGACACTGAAGCTTTCTTT
16	TRBV4-3	.	TRBD2	TRBJ2-3	CASSQDASGNTDTQYF	TGCGCCAGCAGCCAAGACGCTAGCGGAAACACAGATACGCAGTATTTT
12	TRBV14	few	.	TRBJ2-7	CASRGAMAEQYF	TGTGCCAGCAGAGGGGCGATGGCCGAGCAGTACTTC
10	TRBV29-1	many	TRBD1	TRBJ2-7	CSVADREQYF	TGCAGCGTCGCGGACAGGGAGCAGTACTTC
18	TRBV11-2	.	.	TRBJ2-2	CASSPRTPAKGNTGELFF	TGTGCCAGCAGCCCCAGGACTCCAGCAAAGGGGAACACCGGGGAGCTGTTTTTT